The 16 T cell receptor beta chains in this list originate from one sample, sequenced in a study of radiotherapy plus CTLA-4 blockade in lung cancer. Sequencing used immunoSEQ multiplex PCR; TCRdb keeps in-frame clones, though not all of them. The repertoire holds 1,500 to 2,000 clones, about 88% seen once, with 5.3% in the top ten. The sequences come from tumor tissue, collected from a patient treated with radiotherapy plus ipilimumab. The receptor set was obtained from a human donor with non-small cell lung cancer who had a complete response to radiotherapy plus ipilimumab.

The chain recombines TRBV30 with TRBJ2-1; tentatively, D is TRBD1 or TRBD2 (5 bases each). V lost 3 bases, J lost 4 bases, and 10 bases lay in between. The germline CDR1 and CDR2 sequences are GTSNPN and SVGIG (reference sequence). This CDR3 contains 13 residues. This CDR3 reads CAWRPWGYNEQFF. The CDR3 DNA follows: TGTGCCTGGAGGCCATGGGGGTACAATGAGCAGTTCTTC.

This rearrangement joins TRBV9 to TRBJ2-5; 10 bases match TRBD1. With 4 bases clipped from V and 5 bases from J, the junction kept 14 bases outside the gene matches. The CDR3 has 17 amino acids. Germline CDR1 reads SGDLS; CDR2 reads YYNGEE. The CDR3 loop reads CASSLRDRGLERETQYF. DNA of the CDR3: TGTGCCAGCAGCCTCCGGGACAGGGGTCTAGAGAGGGAGACCCAGTACTTC.

As DNA, the CDR3 is TGTGCCAGCATACAGGGGGTCGGGGAAAAACTGTTTTTT. Its protein product is CASIQGVGEKLFF. The rearrangement uses TRBV19 and TRBJ1-4; 8 bases fit TRBD1. The germline CDR1 and CDR2 sequences are LNHDA and SQIVND (reference sequence). The CDR3 runs to 13 residues. V lost 9 bases and J lost 8; bases outside the gene matches: 8.

The chain joins TRBV2 to TRBJ1-5; D possibly corresponds to TRBD1 (6 bases). The V and J ends lost 6 bases and 5 bases respectively, with 14 bases between them. This CDR3 contains 14 residues. Germline CDR1 is SNHLY and CDR2 is FYNNEI. This CDR3 reads CASRVWGADQPQHF. The CDR3 DNA reads as TGTGCCAGCAGGGTCTGGGGGGCGGATCAGCCCCAGCATTTT. The whole variable domain, filled in from reference TRBV2 and TRBJ1-5, reads EPEVTQTPSHQVTQMGQEVILRCVPISNHLYFYWYRQILGQKVEFLVSFYNNEISEKSEIFDDQFSVERPDGSNFTLKIRSTKLEDSAMYFCASRVWGADQPQHFGDGTRLSIL.

The chain employs TRBV27 and TRBJ2-3; a possible D gene is TRBD1 (5 bases). V lost 5 bases to trimming and J lost 4 bases, with 16 bases between them. CDR3 size: 15 residues. CDR1 and CDR2 (germline): MNHEY, SMNVEV (reference sequence). This CDR3 is CASSPRAGWSDTQYF. Here the CDR3 DNA reads TGTGCCAGCAGTCCTCGTGCAGGGTGGTCAGATACGCAGTATTTT.

This chain uses TRBV6-4 with TRBJ1-1; D call uncertain. V gave up 8 bases and J gave up 0 bases, with 13 bases separating them. The CDR3 sequence is 14 residues long. The germline gives CDR1 MRHNA, CDR2 SNTAGT. CDR3 protein: CASSERGMNTEAFF. The CDR3 region has the DNA TGTGCCAGCTCCGAACGAGGGATGAACACTGAAGCTTTCTTT.

The chain has TRBV29-1 and TRBJ2-2, with 10 bases identical to TRBD1. Per germline, CDR1 SQVTM and CDR2 ANQGSEA. V shed 3 bases and J 8 bases; nucleotides not matched to a gene: 9. This CDR3 comprises 15 residues. CDR3 bases: TGCAGCGTTGATCCCGGGACAGGGGTAAAGGGGGAGCTGTTTTTT. Translated, it gives CSVDPGTGVKGELFF.

J is TRBJ2-3 and V is TRBV27; D may be TRBD2 (6 bases). Between the trimmed V and J ends, which lost 5 bases and 2 bases, there was a span of 26 bases. The CDR3 extends over 19 amino acids. The germline V gene encodes CDR1 MNHEY and CDR2 SMNVEV (reference sequence). The CDR3 loop is CASSTPRISTRELTDTQYF. The CDR3 DNA sequence: TGTGCCAGCAGTACCCCCAGAATCTCGACTAGGGAGCTCACAGATACGCAGTATTTT.

The chain joins TRBV18 to TRBJ1-5, with D hard to call. This CDR3 spans 13 amino acids. V dropped 3 bases and J dropped 3 bases, with 6 bases sitting between them. Germline V gene sequence: CDR1 KGHSH, CDR2 LQKENI. The CDR3 region is CASSPDTNQPQHF. DNA of the CDR3: TGTGCCAGCTCACCCGACACCAATCAGCCCCAGCATTTT.

V and J are TRBV2 and TRBJ1-2; D ambiguous. This CDR3 region has 14 residues. Per the germline V gene, CDR1 is SNHLY and CDR2 is FYNNEI. The V end lost 3 bases, the J end lost 8 bases, and 16 bases lay between the germline ends. The CDR3 is CASSDQAMARGYTF. DNA for the CDR3: TGTGCCAGCAGTGATCAGGCTATGGCAAGGGGCTACACCTTC. Filled out from reference TRBV2 and TRBJ1-2, the complete variable domain reads EPEVTQTPSHQVTQMGQEVILRCVPISNHLYFYWYRQILGQKVEFLVSFYNNEISEKSEIFDDQFSVERPDGSNFTLKIRSTKLEDSAMYFCASSDQAMARGYTFGSGTRLTVV.

The chain combines TRBV4-1 with TRBJ1-4, with D perhaps matching TRBD1 (6 bases). Trimming cost V 3 bases and J 0 bases, with 17 bases left between them. CDR1 is MGHRA, CDR2 YSYEKL, per germline. The CDR3 totals 18 residues. The CDR3 sequence: CASSHVLPGQTTNEKLFF. Written as DNA, the CDR3 is TGCGCCAGCAGCCATGTACTCCCGGGACAAACAACTAATGAAAAACTGTTTTTT.

A note on this clone: An end of the junction differs from the germline gene, which may be a read error. In nucleotides, the CDR3 is TGTGCTAGCAGCTTGTTGGGAGAGACCCAGTACTTC. Its translation: CASSLLGETQYF. The rearrangement joins TRBV7-7 to TRBJ2-5, with D uncertain. The CDR3 contains 12 residues. From germline, CDR1 is SSHAT and CDR2 FNYEAQ (reference sequence).

The chain links TRBV11-2 to TRBJ2-1; D is unclear. The CDR3 is made up of 16 amino acids. The germline V gene encodes CDR1 SGHAT and CDR2 FQNNGV. V was trimmed by 0 bases and J by 3 bases, leaving 12 bases between them. The CDR3 reads CASSLDPGRSYNEQFF. CDR3 DNA: TGTGCCAGCAGCTTAGACCCCGGACGGAGCTACAATGAGCAGTTCTTC.

The J gene is TRBJ2-1, the V gene TRBV2; 9 bases agree with TRBD2. The CDR3 covers 14 residues. Germline V gene data show CDR1 as SNHLY and CDR2 as FYNNEI. The V gene end was trimmed by 10 bases and the J gene end by 7 bases; junction bases not matched to a gene: 11. CDR3 protein: CATKGRGGQNEQFF. CDR3 DNA sequence: TGTGCCACCAAGGGGCGGGGGGGCCAAAATGAGCAGTTCTTC. Supplemented by reference TRBV2 and TRBJ2-1, the full variable domain reads EPEVTQTPSHQVTQMGQEVILRCVPISNHLYFYWYRQILGQKVEFLVSFYNNEISEKSEIFDDQFSVERPDGSNFTLKIRSTKLEDSAMYFCATKGRGGQNEQFFGPGTRLTVL.

J is TRBJ1-1 and V is TRBV29-1; tentatively, D is TRBD1 (5 bases). Germline values: CDR1 SQVTM, CDR2 ANQGSEA. Between the trimmed V and J ends, which lost 2 bases and 5 bases, there was a span of 12 bases. CDR3 length: 13 residues. The CDR3 bases are TGCAGCGTTGAAACCGGGGCGGTAACTGAAGCTTTCTTT. Its translation: CSVETGAVTEAFF.

As regards this clone: The sample has other DNA sequences that encode this CDR3 too. This rearrangement joins TRBV19 to TRBJ1-2; D call uncertain. Germline V gene data show CDR1 as LNHDA and CDR2 as SQIVND (reference sequence). This CDR3 contains 14 residues. The V and J ends lost 6 bases and 4 bases respectively, with 15 bases between them. DNA for the CDR3: TGTGCCAGTAGCCTTCGTTCTCAGATCTATGGCTACACCTTC. Translated: CASSLRSQIYGYTF.